The 27 T cell receptor beta chains below all came from one sample that was sequenced in a study of blood T cell repertoires in COVID-19. Here immunoSEQ multiplex PCR was the method, and the copy in TCRdb shows in-frame clones only, minus some. The data show about 270,000 clones, 84% seen once. Sequencing used peripheral blood. These receptors came from a human donor in a cohort sampled during active COVID-19.

The CDR3 DNA reads TGTGCCAGTAGTATATTCGGACAGGGAAGAAATGAAAAACTGTTTTTT. Its translation: CASSIFGQGRNEKLFF. The chain joins TRBV19 to TRBJ1-4; 8 bases match TRBD1. CDR3 length: 16 amino acids. The germline CDR1 and CDR2 sequences are LNHDA and SQIVND (reference sequence). The trim removed 2 bases at V and 5 bases at J, leaving 7 bases unmatched. Full variable domain (rest looked up from reference TRBV19 and TRBJ1-4): DGGITQSPKYLFRKEGQNVTLSCEQNLNHDAMYWYRQDPGQGLRLIYYSQIVNDFQKGDIAEGYSVSREKKESFPLTVTSAQKNPTAFYLCASSIFGQGRNEKLFFGSGTQLSVL.

Points on this clone: Additional DNA sequences in this sample encode the identical CDR3. This chain uses TRBV9 with TRBJ2-2; maybe TRBD2 (6 bases). V was clipped by 0 bases and J by 2 bases, with 8 bases between them. The germline V gene has CDR1 SGDLS and CDR2 YYNGEE. The CDR3 is made up of 15 amino acids. CDR3 region: CASSVVGGNTGELFF. CDR3 nucleotides: TGTGCCAGCAGCGTAGTGGGGGGAAACACCGGGGAGCTGTTTTTT.

This clone appeared a single time. The chain recombines TRBV5-5 with TRBJ1-1; D possibly corresponds to TRBD1 (5 bases). The germline V and J ends were trimmed by 2 bases and 4 bases, with 15 bases remaining between them. Germline loops: CDR1 SGHKS, CDR2 YYEKEE (reference sequence). The CDR3 loop spans 15 amino acids. This CDR3 is CASSLTGVAGTEAFF. CDR3 coding DNA: TGTGCCAGCAGCTTAACGGGGGTTGCTGGCACTGAAGCTTTCTTT.

A remark on this clone: The junction shows a germline mismatch at one end, possibly a read error. This chain uses TRBV7-7 with TRBJ2-2; TRBD2 agrees at 8 bases. The CDR3 sequence is 16 residues long. Germline loops: CDR1 SSHAT, CDR2 FNYEAQ (reference sequence). Here the CDR3 DNA reads TGTGCTAGCAGGCCATCCGGGACTAGGATTTCCGGGGAGCTGTTTTTT. Translation: CASRPSGTRISGELFF.

The chain joins TRBV29-1 to TRBJ1-1; 7 positions match TRBD1. Germline V gene sequence: CDR1 SQVTM, CDR2 ANQGSEA. Trimming cost V 7 bases and J 0 bases; bases outside gene matches: 5. This CDR3 is 13 amino acids long. The CDR3 DNA reads as TGCAGCGCCCGGGACAGAATGAACACTGAAGCTTTCTTT. Translating gives CSARDRMNTEAFF.

In this sample, this clone turned up once. V usage is TRBV9 and J usage is TRBJ2-7; TRBD1 aligns across 7 bases. CDR3 length: 13 amino acids. Per germline, CDR1 SGDLS and CDR2 YYNGEE. The junction had 4 bases not matched to a gene; V was cut back by 2 bases and J by 5 bases. The CDR3 DNA reads as TGTGCCAGCAGCGTCTCGACAGGGCACGAGCAGTACTTC. This encodes CASSVSTGHEQYF. The full variable domain, rest sourced from reference TRBV9 and TRBJ2-7, is DSGVTQTPKHLITATGQRVTLRCSPRSGDLSVYWYQQSLDQGLQFLIQYYNGEERAKGNILERFSAQQFPDLHSELNLSSLELGDSALYFCASSVSTGHEQYFGPGTRLTVT.

The chain couples TRBV6-2 or TRBV6-3 to TRBJ1-3, with TRBD1 matching over 9 bases. This CDR3 has 16 amino acids. J was trimmed by 0 bases and V by 1 base; bases with no gene match: 1. Germline V gene data show CDR1 as MNHEY and CDR2 as SVGEGT. CDR3 nucleotides: TGTGCCAGCAGTTACTTGGACAGGGGCTCTGGAAACACCATATATTTT. Its protein product is CASSYLDRGSGNTIYF.

The CDR3 sequence: CASSPDRGEAFF. CDR3 DNA sequence: TGTGCCAGCAGCCCGGACAGGGGCGAAGCTTTCTTT. This rearrangement joins TRBV7-6 to TRBJ1-1; 9 nucleotides agree with TRBD1. Per germline, CDR1 SGHVS and CDR2 FNYEAQ. V shed 5 bases and J 8 bases; nucleotides not matched to a gene: 3. CDR3 length equals 12 residues.

The CDR3 here is CASSSSDYSTDTQYF. CDR3 sequence (DNA): TGTGCCAGCAGCTCTAGCGACTATAGCACAGATACGCAGTATTTT. The chain uses TRBV7-2 and TRBJ2-3, with D possibly being TRBD2 (6 bases). V was shortened by 4 bases and J by 0 bases, with 11 bases between the two germline ends. The CDR3 consists of 15 residues. Germline assignment: CDR1 SGHTA and CDR2 FQGNSA.

A remark on this clone: The same CDR3 also results from other DNA sequences found in this sample. This chain joins TRBV29-1 and TRBJ1-2; TRBD1 might be the D (6 bases). The CDR3 has 12 residues. V lost 3 bases and J lost 4, with 9 bases in between. The germline CDR1 and CDR2 sequences are SQVTM and ANQGSEA. CDR3 nucleotides: TGCAGCGTTGAGAGGGGGGGCTATGGCTACACCTTC. It encodes CSVERGGYGYTF.

V usage is TRBV28 and J usage is TRBJ2-1; TRBD1 agrees at 10 bases. The germline gives CDR1 MDHEN, CDR2 SYDVKM. CDR3 length equals 14 residues. J gave up 4 bases and V 6 bases, and 3 bases lay outside the gene matches. CDR3 loop: CASRLDRGYNEQFF. The CDR3 coding sequence is TGTGCCAGCAGATTGGACAGGGGGTACAATGAGCAGTTCTTC. Full variable domain (outside the CDR3, taken from reference TRBV28 and TRBJ2-1): DVKVTQSSRYLVKRTGEKVFLECVQDMDHENMFWYRQDPGLGLRLIYFSYDVKMKEKGDIPEGYSVSREKKERFSLILESASTNQTSMYLCASRLDRGYNEQFFGPGTRLTVL.

The J gene is TRBJ2-3, the V gene TRBV5-4, with a possible D match to TRBD2 (6 bases). Deletions cut 6 bases from V and 0 bases from J, with 17 bases between. Germline V lookup: CDR1 SGHNT, CDR2 YYREEE (reference sequence). CDR3 size: 16 residues. This CDR3 reads CASNDPGGGSTDTQYF. The CDR3 bases are TGTGCCAGCAACGACCCGGGTGGGGGGAGCACAGATACGCAGTATTTT.

The chain employs TRBV18 and TRBJ2-1, with a tentative D call TRBD1 (5 bases). The V end was cut by 2 bases, the J end by 5 bases, with 13 bases between. CDR1 KGHSH and CDR2 LQKENI come from the germline V gene. This CDR3 contains 15 residues. The CDR3 DNA sequence: TGTGCCAGCTCACCAGTGCAGGGAATCGACAATGAGCAGTTCTTC. This translates into CASSPVQGIDNEQFF.

V is TRBV5-6 and J is TRBJ2-3, with 7 bases fitting TRBD1. The CDR3 totals 16 residues. Germline trimming cut 0 bases from V and 4 bases from J; bases unmatched to any gene: 8. CDR1 and CDR2 (germline): SGHDT, YYEEEE. In DNA form, the CDR3 reads TGTGCCAGCAGCTTGGGGTACAGGGGAGTAGCAGATACGCAGTATTTT. Protein: CASSLGYRGVADTQYF.

In this sample, this clone turned up once. This chain uses TRBV9 with TRBJ2-3; tentatively, D is TRBD2 (8 bases). The germline gives CDR1 SGDLS, CDR2 YYNGEE. V dropped 1 base and J dropped 3 bases, with 15 bases sitting between them. The CDR3 consists of 16 residues. The CDR3: CASSVRTGGGTDTQYF. The CDR3 DNA follows: TGTGCCAGCAGCGTAAGGACAGGCGGGGGGACAGATACGCAGTATTTT. The variable domain in full, completed from reference TRBV9 and TRBJ2-3, reads DSGVTQTPKHLITATGQRVTLRCSPRSGDLSVYWYQQSLDQGLQFLIQYYNGEERAKGNILERFSAQQFPDLHSELNLSSLELGDSALYFCASSVRTGGGTDTQYFGPGTRLTVL.

The chain carries TRBV7-9 and TRBJ2-5, with 10 bases that match TRBD1. The V gene end was trimmed by 3 bases and the J gene end by 1 base; junction bases not matched to a gene: 5. CDR3 size: 16 residues. Germline CDR1 reads SEHNR; CDR2 reads FQNEAQ (reference sequence). This CDR3 reads CASSFPGQGIQETQYF. In nucleotides, the CDR3 is TGTGCCAGCAGCTTTCCGGGACAGGGGATCCAAGAGACCCAGTACTTC.

The CDR3 spells CASSTLGSDFQETQYF. CDR3 DNA sequence: TGTGCCAGCAGTACACTAGGTAGCGACTTTCAAGAGACCCAGTACTTC. The V and J genes are TRBV27 and TRBJ2-5; D is possibly TRBD2 (5 bases). This CDR3 is built from 16 residues. V was cut by 5 bases and J by 2 bases, with 18 bases left in between. Germline V gene lookup returns CDR1 MNHEY and CDR2 SMNVEV (reference sequence).

The V call is TRBV5-6, the J call TRBJ2-1, with 13 bases fitting TRBD2. CDR1 SGHDT and CDR2 YYEEEE come from the germline V gene. CDR3 length: 17 amino acids. With 2 bases clipped from V and 11 bases from J, the junction kept 13 bases outside the gene matches. The CDR3 reads CASSFRLAGGRAVKQFF. CDR3 DNA sequence: TGTGCCAGCAGCTTCAGACTAGCGGGGGGCCGGGCAGTGAAGCAGTTCTTC. Filled out from reference TRBV5-6 and TRBJ2-1, the complete variable domain reads DAGVTQSPTHLIKTRGQQVTLRCSPKSGHDTVSWYQQALGQGPQFIFQYYEEEERQRGNFPDRFSGHQFPNYSSELNVNALLLGDSALYLCASSFRLAGGRAVKQFFGPGTRLTVL.

The rearrangement uses TRBV5-4 and TRBJ1-1; D may be TRBD1 (5 bases). Per the germline V gene, CDR1 is SGHNT and CDR2 is YYREEE (reference sequence). Trimming shortened V by 0 bases and J by 2 bases, and 11 bases separated the two germline ends. The CDR3 totals 15 residues. In DNA, the CDR3 is TGTGCCAGCAGCTTGGGACAGAACAGAAACACTGAAGCTTTCTTT. Translating it yields CASSLGQNRNTEAFF.

The CDR3 DNA is TGTGCCAGCAGTCCAGAATGGACATCATCCTCCTACGAGCAGTACTTC. Its translation is CASSPEWTSSSYEQYF. The rearrangement joins TRBV7-8 to TRBJ2-7; maybe TRBD1 (5 bases). The CDR3 sequence is 16 residues long. CDR1 is SGHVS, CDR2 FQNEAQ, per germline. V was pared by 6 bases and J by 0 bases, with 18 bases between. Drawing the rest from reference TRBV7-8 and TRBJ2-7, the complete variable domain is GAGVSQSPRYKVAKRGQDVALRCDPISGHVSLFWYQQALGQGPEFLTYFQNEAQLDKSGLPSDRFFAERPEGSVSTLKIQRTQQEDSAVYLCASSPEWTSSSYEQYFGPGTRLTVT.

The gene calls are TRBV6-5 and TRBJ2-7; D is unresolved. The CDR3 covers 11 residues. Trimming removed 5 bases from V and 6 bases from J, with 8 bases in between. Germline V gene sequence: CDR1 MNHEY, CDR2 SVGAGI. The CDR3, as DNA: TGTGCCAGCAGTCCGTTCTTCGAGCAGTACTTC. This sequence encodes CASSPFFEQYF.

CDR3 sequence (DNA): TGCGCCAGCAGCCAAGACGGGGACAGGGGGCGGTACGAGCAGTACTTC. It yields the protein CASSQDGDRGRYEQYF. The chain couples TRBV4-1 to TRBJ2-7; 12 bases line up with TRBD1. Germline V gene sequence: CDR1 MGHRA, CDR2 YSYEKL. With 0 bases clipped from V and 4 bases from J, the junction kept 4 bases outside the gene matches. CDR3 length: 16 amino acids.

This sequence joins TRBV12-3 or TRBV12-4 and TRBJ2-1; D gene ambiguous. The CDR3 has 13 residues. V was pared by 1 base and J by 5 bases, with 6 bases between. CDR3 sequence: CASSLDRDNEQFF. CDR3 in DNA: TGTGCCAGCAGTTTAGACAGAGACAATGAGCAGTTCTTC.

This chain joins TRBV18 and TRBJ1-5, with 8 bases lining up with TRBD1. This CDR3 is 17 amino acids long. The J segment lost 6 bases and the V segment lost 3 bases, leaving 13 bases of the junction unmatched. Looked up from germline, CDR1 is KGHSH and CDR2 is LQKENI. The CDR3, as DNA: TGTGCCAGCTCACCGCACCCAGTTCCAGGGGGCAGTCAGCCCCAGCATTTT. This codes for CASSPHPVPGGSQPQHF.

V usage is TRBV10-3 and J usage is TRBJ2-3; maybe TRBD2 (5 bases). Germline CDR1 and CDR2: ENHRY and SYGVKD. Trimming took 5 bases from V and 0 from J, leaving 9 bases between them. This CDR3 is built from 14 residues. The CDR3 nucleotides read TGTGCCATCAGTATGGGCGGGAGCACAGATACGCAGTATTTT. Translated, it gives CAISMGGSTDTQYF.

This chain joins TRBV6-5 and TRBJ2-5, with 7 bases matching TRBD2. The CDR3 has 15 residues. Germline CDR1 and CDR2: MNHEY and SVGAGI. The junction had 11 bases not matched to a gene; V was cut back by 5 bases and J by 5 bases. CDR3 bases: TGTGCCAGCAGTCGACGGGGGAGGGATTTGGAGACCCAGTACTTC. It yields the protein CASSRRGRDLETQYF.

The chain recombines TRBV6-2 or TRBV6-3 with TRBJ2-5, with D maybe TRBD2 (6 bases). The CDR3 covers 13 residues. In germline, CDR1 is MNHEY, CDR2 SVGEGT. With 2 bases removed from V and 6 bases from J, the gap between germline ends came to 10 bases. Here the CDR3 reads CASSYREAKTQYF. Here the CDR3 DNA reads TGTGCCAGCAGTTACAGGGAGGCGAAGACCCAGTACTTC.